This T cell receptor (beta chain) was sequenced in a study of blood T cell repertoires in COVID-19. At the level of the study: The United States, Italy and Spain provided the acute and convalescent COVID-19 samples. PBMCs, B-cell-depleted T cells, or T cells were the source of the cDNA or gDNA that made up the material.

The CDR3 has 15 residues. V was clipped by 0 bases and J by 5 bases, with 14 bases between them. From germline, CDR1 is SGDLS and CDR2 YYNGEE. In the original workflow: Estimated nucleated cell counts came from reference gene primer amplification. Measured with immunoSEQ multiplex PCR; TCRdb has only the in-frame clones, and not every one. The V and J calls and clone size are taken from that table; D and trimming were inferred from the DNA. This table has 150,000 to 200,000 clones, around 85% appearing once. This TCR was sampled from a man between 50 and 59 years old who had recovered from COVID-19. Sequencing was carried out using peripheral blood. The rearrangement uses TRBV9 and TRBJ2-5, with D maybe TRBD2 (7 bases). Written as DNA, the CDR3 is TGTGCCAGCAGCGTAGGATCGGGGGGCAGCGAGACCCAGTACTTC. Residues: CASSVGSGGSETQYF.